This T cell receptor beta chain was sequenced for a study of blood T cell repertoires in COVID-19. Looking at the study overall: T cells, B-cell-depleted T cells, or PBMCs supplied cDNA or gDNA.

Authors' methods: Scientists estimated how many nucleated cells there were by amplifying reference gene primers. Profiling relied on immunoSEQ multiplex PCR, and the TCRdb table lists in-frame clones only, not all of them. That table is the source of V, J and clone size, and D and trimming were worked out from the DNA. The table has 52,000 or so clones, roughly 88% seen once. This CDR3 is 14 amino acids long. With V trimmed by 5 bases and J by 1 base, 3 bases remained unmatched. The V gene's germline CDR1 is SEHNR and CDR2 FQNEAQ (reference sequence). The sequence derives from a man aged 80 or over with acute or convalescent COVID-19. The sequenced sample was peripheral blood. This chain connects TRBV7-9 to TRBJ1-1; 8 bases align to TRBD1. The DNA of the CDR3 is TGTGCCAGCAGCCGACAGGGGTCGAACACTGAAGCTTTCTTT. As protein: CASSRQGSNTEAFF. Full variable domain (remainder filled in from reference TRBV7-9 and TRBJ1-1): DTGVSQNPRHKITKRGQNVTFRCDPISEHNRLYWYRQTLGQGPEFLTYFQNEAQLEKSRLLSDRFSAERPKGSFSTLEIQRTEQGDSAMYLCASSRQGSNTEAFFGQGTRLTVV.